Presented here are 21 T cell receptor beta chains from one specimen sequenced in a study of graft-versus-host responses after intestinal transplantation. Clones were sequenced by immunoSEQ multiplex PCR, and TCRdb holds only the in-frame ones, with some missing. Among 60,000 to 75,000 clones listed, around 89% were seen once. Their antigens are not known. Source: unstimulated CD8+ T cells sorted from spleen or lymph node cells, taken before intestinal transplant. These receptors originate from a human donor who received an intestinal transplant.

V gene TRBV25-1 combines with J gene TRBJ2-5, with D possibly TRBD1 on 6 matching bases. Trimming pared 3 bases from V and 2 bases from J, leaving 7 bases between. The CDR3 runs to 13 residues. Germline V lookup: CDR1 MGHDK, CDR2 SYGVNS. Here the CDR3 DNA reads TGTGCCAGCAGTGAGGACAGTCAAGAGACCCAGTACTTC. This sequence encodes CASSEDSQETQYF.

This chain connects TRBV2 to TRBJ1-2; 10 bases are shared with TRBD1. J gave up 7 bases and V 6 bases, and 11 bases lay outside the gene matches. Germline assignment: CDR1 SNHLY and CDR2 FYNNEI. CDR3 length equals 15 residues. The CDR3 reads CASSGTGTGVGGYTF. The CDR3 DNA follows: TGTGCCAGCAGCGGGACAGGGACAGGGGTGGGTGGCTACACCTTC.

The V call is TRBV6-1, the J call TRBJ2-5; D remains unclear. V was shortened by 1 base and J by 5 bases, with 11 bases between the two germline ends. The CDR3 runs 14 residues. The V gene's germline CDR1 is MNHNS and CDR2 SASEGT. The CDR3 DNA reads TGTGCCAGCAGTGAAGTGAGTGAGCCGGAGACCCAGTACTTC. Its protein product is CASSEVSEPETQYF.

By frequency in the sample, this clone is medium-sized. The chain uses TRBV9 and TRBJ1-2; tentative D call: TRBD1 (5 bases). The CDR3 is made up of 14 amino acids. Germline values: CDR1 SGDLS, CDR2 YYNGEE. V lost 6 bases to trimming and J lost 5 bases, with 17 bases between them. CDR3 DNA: TGTGCCAGCAACTTAGGGGATGGGGCATATGGCTACACCTTC. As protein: CASNLGDGAYGYTF.

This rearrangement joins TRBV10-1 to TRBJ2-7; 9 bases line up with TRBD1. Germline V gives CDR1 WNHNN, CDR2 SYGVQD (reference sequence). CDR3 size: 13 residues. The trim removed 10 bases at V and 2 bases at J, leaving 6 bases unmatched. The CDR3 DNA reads TGCGCCAACGGGGACAGGGAGCCCTACGAGCAGTACTTC. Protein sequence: CANGDREPYEQYF.

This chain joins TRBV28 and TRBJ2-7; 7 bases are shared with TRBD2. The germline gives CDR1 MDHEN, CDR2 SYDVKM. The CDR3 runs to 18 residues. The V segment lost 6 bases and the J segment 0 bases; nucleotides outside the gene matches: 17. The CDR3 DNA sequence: TGTGCCAGCAGCATTTATACGACAAGCGGGGCAAGCTCCTACGAGCAGTACTTC. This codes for CASSIYTTSGASSYEQYF.

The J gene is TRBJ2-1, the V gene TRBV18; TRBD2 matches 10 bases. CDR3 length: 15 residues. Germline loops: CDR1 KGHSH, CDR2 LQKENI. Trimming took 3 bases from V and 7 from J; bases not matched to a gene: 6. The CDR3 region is CASSPQRGGRNEQFF. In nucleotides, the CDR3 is TGTGCCAGCTCACCGCAGCGGGGGGGCCGAAATGAGCAGTTCTTC. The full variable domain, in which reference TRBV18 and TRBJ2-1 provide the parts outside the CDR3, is NAGVMQNPRHLVRRRGQEARLRCSPMKGHSHVYWYRQLPEEGLKFMVYLQKENIIDESGMPKERFSAEFPKEGPSILRIQQVVRGDSAAYFCASSPQRGGRNEQFFGPGTRLTVL.

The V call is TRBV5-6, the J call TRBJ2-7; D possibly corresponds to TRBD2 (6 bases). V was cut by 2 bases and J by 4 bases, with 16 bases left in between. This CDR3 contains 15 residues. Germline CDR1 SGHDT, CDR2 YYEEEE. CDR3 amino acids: CASSFGGGGVYEQYF. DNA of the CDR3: TGTGCCAGCAGCTTTGGTGGTGGCGGGGTATACGAGCAGTACTTC.

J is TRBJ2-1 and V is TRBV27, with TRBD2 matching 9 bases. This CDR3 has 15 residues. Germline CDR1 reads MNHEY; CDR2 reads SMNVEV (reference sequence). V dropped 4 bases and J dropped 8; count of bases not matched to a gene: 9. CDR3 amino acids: CASSSSGGRAYEQFF. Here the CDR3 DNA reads TGTGCCAGCAGTTCGTCTGGCGGGAGGGCCTATGAGCAGTTCTTC.

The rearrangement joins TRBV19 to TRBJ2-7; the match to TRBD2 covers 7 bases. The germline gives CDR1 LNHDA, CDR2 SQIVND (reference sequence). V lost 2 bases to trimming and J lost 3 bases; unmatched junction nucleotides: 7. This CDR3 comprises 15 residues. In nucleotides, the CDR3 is TGTGCCAGTAGTATAAGGCTAGCGGAATACTACGAGCAGTACTTC. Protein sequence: CASSIRLAEYYEQYF.

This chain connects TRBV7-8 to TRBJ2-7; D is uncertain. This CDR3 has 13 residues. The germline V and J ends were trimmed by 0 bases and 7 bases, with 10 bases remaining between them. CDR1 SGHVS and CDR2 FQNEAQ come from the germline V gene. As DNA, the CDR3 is TGTGCCAGCAGCTTAGCTTCCGTCGTTGAGCAGTACTTC. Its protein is CASSLASVVEQYF.

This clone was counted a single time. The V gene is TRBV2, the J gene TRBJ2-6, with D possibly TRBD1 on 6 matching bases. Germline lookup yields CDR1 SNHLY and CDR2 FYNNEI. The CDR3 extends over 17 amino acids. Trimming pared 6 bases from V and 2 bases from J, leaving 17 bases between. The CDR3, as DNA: TGTGCCAGCAGCGATCAACAGGGTGCCGCTGGGGCCAACGTCCTGACTTTC. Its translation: CASSDQQGAAGANVLTF.

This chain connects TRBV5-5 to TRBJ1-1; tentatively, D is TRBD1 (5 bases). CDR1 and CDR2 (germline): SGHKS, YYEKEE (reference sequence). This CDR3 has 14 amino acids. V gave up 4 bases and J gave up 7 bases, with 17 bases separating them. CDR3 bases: TGTGCCAGCAGCGAGGGTACTTCGGGGGTTGAAGCTTTCTTT. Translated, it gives CASSEGTSGVEAFF.

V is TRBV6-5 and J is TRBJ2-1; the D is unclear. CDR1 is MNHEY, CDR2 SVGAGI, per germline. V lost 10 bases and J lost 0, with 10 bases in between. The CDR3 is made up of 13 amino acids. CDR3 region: CATLGTSYNEQFF. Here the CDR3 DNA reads TGTGCCACGCTAGGTACCTCCTACAATGAGCAGTTCTTC.

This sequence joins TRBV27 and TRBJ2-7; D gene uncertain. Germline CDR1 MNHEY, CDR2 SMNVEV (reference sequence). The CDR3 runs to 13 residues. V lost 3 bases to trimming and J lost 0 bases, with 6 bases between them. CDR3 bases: TGTGCCAGCAGTTTCCGGTCCTCCTACGAGCAGTACTTC. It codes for CASSFRSSYEQYF.

The DNA of the CDR3 is TGTGCCAGCAGTTTGGGGGCCTCTCTCGAGCAGTACTTC. Protein product: CASSLGASLEQYF. The chain combines TRBV28 with TRBJ2-7, with a tentative D call TRBD1 (6 bases). Germline assignment: CDR1 MDHEN and CDR2 SYDVKM. The CDR3 covers 13 residues. V was clipped by 3 bases and J by 6 bases, with 12 bases between them.

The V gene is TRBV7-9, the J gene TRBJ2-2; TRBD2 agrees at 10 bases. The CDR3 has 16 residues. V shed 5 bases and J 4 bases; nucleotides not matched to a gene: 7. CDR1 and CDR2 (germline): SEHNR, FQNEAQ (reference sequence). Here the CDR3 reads CASSPLAGEGTGELFF. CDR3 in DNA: TGTGCCAGCAGCCCCCTAGCGGGGGAGGGCACCGGGGAGCTGTTTTTT.

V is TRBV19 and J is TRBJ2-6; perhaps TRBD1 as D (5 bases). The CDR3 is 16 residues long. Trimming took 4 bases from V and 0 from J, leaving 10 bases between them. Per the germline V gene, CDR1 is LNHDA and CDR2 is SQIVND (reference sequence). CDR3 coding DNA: TGTGCCAGTAGTAGACACAGGTTCTCTGGGGCCAACGTCCTGACTTTC. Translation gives CASSRHRFSGANVLTF.

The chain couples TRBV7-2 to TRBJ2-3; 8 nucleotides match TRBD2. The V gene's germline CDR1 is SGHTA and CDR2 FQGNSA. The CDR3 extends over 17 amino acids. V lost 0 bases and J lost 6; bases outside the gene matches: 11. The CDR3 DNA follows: TGTGCCAGCAGCTTAGCGGTTTCTAGCGGGCCCCGGGATACGCAGTATTTT. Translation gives CASSLAVSSGPRDTQYF.

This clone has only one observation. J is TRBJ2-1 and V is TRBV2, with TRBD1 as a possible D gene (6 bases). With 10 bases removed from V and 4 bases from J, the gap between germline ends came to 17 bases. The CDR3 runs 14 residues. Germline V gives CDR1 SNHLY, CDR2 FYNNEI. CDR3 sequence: CAKGKGGPYNEQFF. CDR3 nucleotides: TGTGCCAAAGGGAAAGGGGGACCTTACAATGAGCAGTTCTTC.

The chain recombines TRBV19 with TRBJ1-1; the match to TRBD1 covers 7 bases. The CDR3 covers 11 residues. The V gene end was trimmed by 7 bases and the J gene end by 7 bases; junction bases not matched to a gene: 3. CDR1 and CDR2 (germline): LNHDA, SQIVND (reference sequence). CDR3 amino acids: CASMAGGEAFF. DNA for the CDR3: TGTGCCAGTATGGCAGGGGGTGAAGCTTTCTTT.